These T cell receptor beta chains were read from a single sample in a study of CD8 T cells in acute hepatitis C reinfection. Profiled with immunoSEQ multiplex PCR; TCRdb holds only in-frame clones, not every one. This table holds about 38,000 clones, 70% to 90% found once. The source material was naive CD8+ T cells from PBMCs. These receptors originate from a woman aged 18-29 years who spontaneously cleared hepatitis C infection. CDR3s include the opening cysteine and the closing phenylalanine or tryptophan. The D gene is left open where the match is weak. Clone size is stated in some rows and not others, as once, few, many or a class when expanded.

d_call	clone_size	j_call	v_call	cdr3_aa	cdr3_nt
TRBD2	NA	TRBJ2-1	TRBV19	CASSPGLSGRALNEQFF	TGTGCCAGTAGTCCAGGACTTAGCGGGAGGGCCCTTAATGAGCAGTTCTTC
NA	NA	TRBJ1-1	TRBV7-9	CASSLQAAEAFF	TGTGCCAGCAGCTTACAGGCGGCTGAAGCTTTCTTT
NA	few	TRBJ2-7	TRBV20-1	CSSGFSYEQYF	TGCAGCTCGGGCTTCTCCTACGAGCAGTACTTC
NA	once	TRBJ2-1	TRBV19	CASGPRTYNEQFF	TGTGCCAGTGGTCCCAGGACCTACAATGAGCAGTTCTTC
NA	few	TRBJ1-1	TRBV27	CASSLSAGYDTEAFF	TGTGCCAGCAGTTTATCGGCAGGGTATGACACTGAAGCTTTCTTT
TRBD1	NA	TRBJ1-1	TRBV6-5	CASKVQGEVEAFF	TGTGCCAGCAAAGTACAGGGGGAGGTGGAAGCTTTCTTT
NA	few	TRBJ1-1	TRBV29-1	CSVEEGGTEAFF	TGCAGCGTTGAAGAAGGAGGAACTGAAGCTTTCTTT
NA	NA	TRBJ2-7	TRBV4-1	CASSPSTRGYEQYF	TGCGCCAGCAGCCCTTCGACGAGGGGTTACGAGCAGTACTTC
TRBD2	NA	TRBJ2-1	TRBV9	CASSVETSGSYEQFF	TGTGCCAGCAGCGTAGAGACTAGCGGGAGCTATGAGCAGTTCTTC
NA	NA	TRBJ1-1	TRBV19	CASSTAGGNTEAFF	TGTGCCAGTAGTACGGCGGGCGGTAACACTGAAGCTTTCTTT
NA	NA	TRBJ1-2	TRBV5-6	CASSLLKGYTF	TGTGCCAGCAGCCTACTTAAGGGCTACACCTTC
NA	NA	TRBJ2-1	TRBV29-1	CSVEGLDGSYNEQFF	TGCAGCGTTGAAGGTCTCGACGGGAGTTACAATGAGCAGTTCTTC
NA	NA	TRBJ2-2	TRBV5-6	CASTGAGNRPGELFF	TGTGCCAGCACGGGGGCTGGGAATAGGCCCGGGGAGCTGTTTTTT
TRBD2	once	TRBJ2-7	TRBV7-9	CATPGPAGGYEQYF	TGTGCCACACCGGGCCCAGCGGGAGGGTACGAGCAGTACTTC
NA	NA	TRBJ2-7	TRBV5-1	CTSSSTRGPYEQYF	TGCACCAGCAGCTCCACCAGGGGCCCCTACGAGCAGTACTTC
NA	NA	TRBJ1-2	TRBV2	CASKVGGAYGYTF	TGTGCCAGCAAAGTTGGAGGAGCCTATGGCTACACCTTC
NA	NA	TRBJ2-1	TRBV5-1	CASSLGLGNEQFF	TGCGCCAGCAGCTTGGGACTAGGCAATGAGCAGTTCTTC
NA	NA	TRBJ2-2	TRBV2	CASRGFAQGRELFF	TGTGCCAGCAGGGGCTTCGCCCAGGGTAGGGAGCTGTTTTTT
NA	NA	TRBJ2-6	TRBV2	CASSPPISSGANVLTF	TGTGCCAGCAGCCCACCAATTTCCTCTGGGGCCAACGTCCTGACTTTC
NA	NA	TRBJ1-4	TRBV27	CASSLNPFGPNEKLFF	TGTGCCAGCAGTTTGAACCCTTTTGGGCCTAATGAAAAACTGTTTTTT
NA	NA	TRBJ2-1	TRBV5-4	CASSVRGSANEQFF	TGTGCCAGCAGCGTGAGGGGTAGCGCCAATGAGCAGTTCTTC
NA	NA	TRBJ2-1	TRBV7-6	CASSPALVGGGEQFF	TGTGCCAGCAGCCCCGCTCTAGTGGGTGGAGGTGAGCAGTTCTTC
TRBD1	NA	TRBJ1-6	TRBV7-9	CASSSPRDRNSPLHF	TGTGCCAGTTCCAGTCCCCGGGACAGAAATTCACCCCTCCACTTT
TRBD1	NA	TRBJ2-7	TRBV7-6	CASSQGQGTYEQYF	TGTGCCAGCAGCCAAGGACAGGGGACCTACGAGCAGTACTTC
NA	NA	TRBJ2-3	TRBV5-5	CASSLSARGTDTQYF	TGTGCCAGCAGCTTGTCCGCAAGAGGGACAGATACGCAGTATTTT
NA	NA	TRBJ1-5	TRBV7-9	CASSLAGQSQPQHF	TGTGCCAGCAGCTTAGCCGGACAAAGTCAGCCCCAGCATTTT
NA	once	TRBJ2-3	TRBV10-1	CASSEGETVDTQYF	TGCGCCAGCAGTGAGGGAGAGACGGTAGATACGCAGTATTTT
NA	NA	TRBJ2-7	TRBV28	CASSLEPLEQYF	TGTGCCAGCAGTTTAGAGCCCCTCGAGCAGTACTTC
TRBD2	NA	TRBJ2-1	TRBV7-6	CASSLRVAGYNEQFF	TGTGCCAGCAGCCTTCGGGTAGCGGGGTACAATGAGCAGTTCTTC
NA	NA	TRBJ1-2	TRBV5-6	CASSLRDRSYGYTF	TGTGCCAGCAGCCTTCGTGACAGAAGCTATGGCTACACCTTC
TRBD1	NA	TRBJ2-7	TRBV27	CASSLASGTVSYEQYF	TGTGCCAGCAGTTTGGCCTCCGGGACAGTCTCCTACGAGCAGTACTTC
TRBD2	NA	TRBJ2-1	TRBV6-1	CASSEEDSGSSYNEQFF	TGTGCCAGCAGTGAAGAGGATAGCGGGAGCTCCTACAATGAGCAGTTCTTC
NA	NA	TRBJ2-5	TRBV7-9	CASSDLQETQYF	TGTGCCAGCAGCGACCTACAAGAGACCCAGTACTTC
TRBD1	few	TRBJ2-7	TRBV7-9	CASCGTGDYEQYF	TGTGCCAGCTGCGGGACAGGGGATTACGAGCAGTACTTC
TRBD2	NA	TRBJ2-1	TRBV29-1	CSVVSVGSGNTEQFF	TGCAGCGTTGTTTCTGTGGGTAGCGGGAACACTGAGCAGTTCTTC
TRBD2	NA	TRBJ2-1	TRBV7-9	CASSFVKLAGGSSYNEQFF	TGTGCCAGCAGCTTTGTAAAACTAGCGGGAGGAAGCTCCTACAATGAGCAGTTCTTC
NA	NA	TRBJ2-7	TRBV5-1	CASSLRGDNEQYF	TGTGCCAGCAGCTTACGGGGCGATAACGAGCAGTACTTC
NA	NA	TRBJ1-1	TRBV4-1	CASSHGTGVSTEAFF	TGCGCCAGCAGCCATGGGACGGGAGTTTCCACTGAAGCTTTCTTT
TRBD1	NA	TRBJ2-1	TRBV18	CASSATGLDEQFF	TGTGCCAGCTCAGCGACAGGGCTGGATGAGCAGTTCTTC
NA	NA	TRBJ2-1	TRBV27	CASSFSNEQFF	TGTGCCAGCAGCTTTAGCAATGAGCAGTTCTTC
NA	NA	TRBJ2-1	TRBV5-4	CATSPRASGNNEQFF	TGTGCCACCTCGCCCAGGGCGAGCGGCAACAATGAGCAGTTCTTC
NA	NA	TRBJ2-5	TRBV6-1	CASHGQKETRYF	TGTGCCAGCCATGGGCAGAAAGAGACCCGGTACTTC
NA	NA	TRBJ2-1	TRBV4-1	CASSQVLSSYNEQFF	TGCGCCAGCAGCCAAGTACTTTCCTCCTACAATGAGCAGTTCTTC
NA	NA	TRBJ2-3	TRBV9	CASSVVSTDTQYF	TGTGCCAGCAGCGTAGTATCCACAGATACGCAGTATTTT
NA	once	TRBJ2-3	TRBV9	CASSGSGLDTDTQYF	TGTGCCAGCAGCGGATCGGGACTCGACACAGATACGCAGTATTTT
NA	NA	TRBJ2-2	TRBV10-3	CAISDGGRLDTGELFF	TGTGCCATCAGTGATGGGGGGCGATTGGACACCGGGGAGCTGTTTTTT
NA	NA	TRBJ2-7	TRBV19	CASKGSGEQYF	TGTGCCAGTAAGGGGAGTGGCGAGCAGTACTTC
TRBD2	NA	TRBJ2-7	TRBV27	CASSLAGGYIHEQYF	TGTGCCAGCAGTTTAGCGGGAGGGTATATCCACGAGCAGTACTTC
TRBD2	NA	TRBJ2-7	TRBV7-3	CASSLGGSGYEQYF	TGTGCCAGCAGCTTAGGCGGGAGTGGGTACGAGCAGTACTTC